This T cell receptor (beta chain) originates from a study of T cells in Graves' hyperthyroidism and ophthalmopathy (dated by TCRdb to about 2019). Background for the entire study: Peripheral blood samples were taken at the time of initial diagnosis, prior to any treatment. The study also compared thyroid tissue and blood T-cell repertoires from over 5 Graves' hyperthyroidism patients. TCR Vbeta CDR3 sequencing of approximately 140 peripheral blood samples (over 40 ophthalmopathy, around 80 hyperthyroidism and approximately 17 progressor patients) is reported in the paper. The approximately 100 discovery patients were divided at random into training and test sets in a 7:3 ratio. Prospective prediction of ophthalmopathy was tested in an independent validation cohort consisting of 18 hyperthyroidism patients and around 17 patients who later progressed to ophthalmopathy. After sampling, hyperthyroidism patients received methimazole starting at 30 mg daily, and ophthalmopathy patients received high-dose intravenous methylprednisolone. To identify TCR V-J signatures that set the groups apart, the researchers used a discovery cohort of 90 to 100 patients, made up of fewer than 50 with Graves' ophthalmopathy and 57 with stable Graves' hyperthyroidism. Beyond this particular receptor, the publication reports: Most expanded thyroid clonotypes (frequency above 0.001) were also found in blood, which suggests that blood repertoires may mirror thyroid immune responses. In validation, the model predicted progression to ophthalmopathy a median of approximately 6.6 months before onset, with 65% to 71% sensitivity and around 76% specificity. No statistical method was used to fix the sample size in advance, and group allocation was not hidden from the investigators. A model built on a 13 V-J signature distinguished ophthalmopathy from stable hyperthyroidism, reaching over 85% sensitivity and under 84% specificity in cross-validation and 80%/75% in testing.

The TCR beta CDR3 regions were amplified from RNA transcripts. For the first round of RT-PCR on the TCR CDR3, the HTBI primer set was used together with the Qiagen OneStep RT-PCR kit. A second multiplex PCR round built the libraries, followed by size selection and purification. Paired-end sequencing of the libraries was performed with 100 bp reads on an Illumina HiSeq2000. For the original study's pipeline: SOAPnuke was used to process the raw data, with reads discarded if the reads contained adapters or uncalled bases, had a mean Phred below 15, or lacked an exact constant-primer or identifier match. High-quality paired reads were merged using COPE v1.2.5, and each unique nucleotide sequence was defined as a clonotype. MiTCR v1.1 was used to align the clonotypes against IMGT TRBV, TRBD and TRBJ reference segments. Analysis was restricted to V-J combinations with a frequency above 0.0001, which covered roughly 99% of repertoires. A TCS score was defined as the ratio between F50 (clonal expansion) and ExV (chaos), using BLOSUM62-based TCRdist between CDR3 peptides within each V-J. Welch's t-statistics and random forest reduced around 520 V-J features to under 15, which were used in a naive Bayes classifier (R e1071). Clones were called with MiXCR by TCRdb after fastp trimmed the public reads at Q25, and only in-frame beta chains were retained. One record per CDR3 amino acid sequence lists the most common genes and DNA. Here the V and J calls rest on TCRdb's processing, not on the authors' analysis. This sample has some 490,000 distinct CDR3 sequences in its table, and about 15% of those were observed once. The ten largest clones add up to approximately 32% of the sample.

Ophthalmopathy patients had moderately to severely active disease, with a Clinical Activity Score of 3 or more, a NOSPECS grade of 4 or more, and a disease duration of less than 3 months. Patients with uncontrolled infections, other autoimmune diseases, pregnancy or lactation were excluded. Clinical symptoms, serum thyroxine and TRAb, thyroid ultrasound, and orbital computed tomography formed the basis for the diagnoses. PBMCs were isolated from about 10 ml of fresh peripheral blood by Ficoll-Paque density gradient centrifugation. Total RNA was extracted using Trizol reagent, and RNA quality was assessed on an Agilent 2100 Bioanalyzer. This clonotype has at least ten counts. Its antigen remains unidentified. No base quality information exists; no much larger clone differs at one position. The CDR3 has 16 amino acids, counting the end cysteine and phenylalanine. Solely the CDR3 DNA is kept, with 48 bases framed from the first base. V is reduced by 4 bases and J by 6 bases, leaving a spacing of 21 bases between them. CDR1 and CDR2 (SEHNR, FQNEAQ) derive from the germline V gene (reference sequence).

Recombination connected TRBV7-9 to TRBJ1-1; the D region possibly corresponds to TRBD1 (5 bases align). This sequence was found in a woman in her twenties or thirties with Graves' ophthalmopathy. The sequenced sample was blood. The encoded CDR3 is CASSSLWERTWAEAFF. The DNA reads TGTGCCAGCAGCTCATTATGGGAACGGACATGGGCTGAAGCTTTCTTT.